The next 22 T cell receptor beta chains were all read from a single sample in a study of identical twins. TCRdb re-called the 5' RACE reads with MiXCR, one entry per CDR3 protein. The profile covers roughly 690,000 distinct CDR3 sequences, with roughly 20% appearing a single time and 4% to 5.5% taken by the ten largest. This sample also appeared in a second study, on T cells expressing NK-cell markers.

The sequencing input was PBMCs. The receptors stem from a woman aged 18 to 35 in good health.

This clonotype was detected a few times. This chain links TRBV6-5 with TRBJ1-1, with a weak D call TRBD1 (5 bases). The V end lost 1 base, the J end lost 4 bases, and 16 bases lay between the germline ends. Germline CDR1 is MNHEY and CDR2 is SVGAGI. The CDR3 runs to 16 residues. Written as DNA, the CDR3 is TGTGCCAGCAGTTACTGGTCGCCGGGACCGGGCACTGAAGCTTTCTTT. Protein product: CASSYWSPGPGTEAFF.

V and J are TRBV20-1 and TRBJ2-5, with D uncertain. This CDR3 contains 12 residues. Germline V gene data show CDR1 as DFQATT and CDR2 as SNEGSKA (reference sequence). V shed 3 bases and J shed 2 bases, with 7 bases lying between them. CDR3 nucleotides: TGCAGTGCTAGTTCTGGGCAAGAGACCCAGTACTTC. Amino acid sequence: CSASSGQETQYF.

The table lists this clonotype with a few counts. The V gene is TRBV6-5, the J gene TRBJ2-1; 9 nucleotides agree with TRBD1. Germline CDR1 is MNHEY and CDR2 is SVGAGI. The CDR3 runs 16 residues. Trimming cost V 0 bases and J 8 bases; bases outside gene matches: 8. CDR3 bases: TGTGCCAGCAGTTACTCGGCCGGGACAGGGTGGGATGAGCAGTTCTTC. It translates to CASSYSAGTGWDEQFF.

This clonotype was recorded a few times. The genes are TRBV24-1 and TRBJ2-3; D might be TRBD1 (5 bases). Trimming cost V 4 bases and J 4 bases, with 8 bases left between them. Germline values: CDR1 KGHDR, CDR2 SFDVKD. CDR3 length: 13 amino acids. The CDR3 region has the DNA TGTGCCACCAGTGAGGGGCTTCCAGATACGCAGTATTTT. As protein: CATSEGLPDTQYF.

This chain joins TRBV5-5 and TRBJ2-1, with D maybe TRBD2 (6 bases). Germline lookup yields CDR1 SGHKS and CDR2 YYEKEE (reference sequence). CDR3 length equals 17 residues. Trimming left V 3 bases short and J 0 bases short, with 16 bases between. CDR3 amino acids: CASSSRDLASSYNEQFF. The CDR3 DNA follows: TGTGCCAGCAGCTCCCGCGACCTAGCGAGCTCCTACAATGAGCAGTTCTTC.

The rearrangement links TRBV12-3 or TRBV12-4 to TRBJ2-5, with D possibly being TRBD1 or TRBD2 (5 bases each). The ends were cut back, 4 bases at V and 4 bases at J, with 16 bases in the middle. CDR3 length: 15 residues. The CDR3 is CASSSGVTEGETQYF. CDR3 DNA: TGTGCCAGCAGTTCTGGTGTGACAGAGGGAGAGACCCAGTACTTC.

This chain links TRBV6-5 with TRBJ1-2; D may be TRBD1 (5 bases). The CDR3 runs 14 residues. Germline V gives CDR1 MNHEY, CDR2 SVGAGI. V was cut by 2 bases and J by 3 bases, with 10 bases left in between. The CDR3 region is CASSYGGPYYGYTF. Here the CDR3 DNA reads TGTGCCAGCAGTTACGGGGGACCGTACTATGGCTACACCTTC.

At least ten counts were recorded for this clonotype. J is TRBJ1-1 and V is TRBV7-9; the D is unclear. Germline lookup yields CDR1 SEHNR and CDR2 FQNEAQ (reference sequence). There are 12 residues in the CDR3. V lost 5 bases to trimming and J lost 5 bases, with 9 bases between them. CDR3 loop: CASSGRGTEAFF. The CDR3 DNA follows: TGTGCCAGCAGCGGGAGAGGAACTGAAGCTTTCTTT.

The chain combines TRBV6-2 or TRBV6-3 with TRBJ2-7; D call uncertain. Trimming removed 6 bases from V and 6 bases from J, with 21 bases in between. CDR1 and CDR2 from the germline V gene are MNHEY and SVGEGT. CDR3 length equals 15 residues. CDR3 region: CASRRDGLPKSEQYF. Here the CDR3 DNA reads TGTGCCAGCAGGCGAGATGGCCTCCCGAAGTCCGAGCAGTACTTC.

V gene TRBV11-2 combines with J gene TRBJ2-5, with 12 positions matching TRBD2. Losses at the gene ends were 5 bases for V and 1 base for J; bases not matched to a gene: 5. The V gene's germline CDR1 is SGHAT and CDR2 FQNNGV. There are 16 residues in the CDR3. The CDR3 loop reads CASSRGLAGIQETQYF. CDR3 sequence (DNA): TGTGCCAGCAGCCGTGGACTAGCGGGGATCCAAGAGACCCAGTACTTC.

V usage is TRBV18 and J usage is TRBJ2-7; 7 nucleotides line up with TRBD2. J was trimmed by 2 bases and V by 2 bases; bases with no gene match: 6. This CDR3 region has 15 residues. CDR1 is KGHSH and CDR2 is LQKENI in the germline V gene. CDR3 residues: CASSPGGGPAYEQYF. The CDR3, as DNA: TGTGCCAGCTCACCAGGGGGGGGTCCCGCCTACGAGCAGTACTTC.

V is TRBV2 and J is TRBJ2-3; TRBD2 agrees at 12 bases. CDR3 length: 17 amino acids. CDR1 and CDR2 (germline): SNHLY, FYNNEI. V gave up 3 bases and J gave up 1 base; unmatched junction bases: 5. The CDR3 DNA reads as TGTGCCAGCAGTGATCTAGCGGGGGGGCGTGGCACAGATACGCAGTATTTT. It encodes CASSDLAGGRGTDTQYF. Using reference TRBV2 and TRBJ2-3 for the parts outside the CDR3, the full variable domain is EPEVTQTPSHQVTQMGQEVILRCVPISNHLYFYWYRQILGQKVEFLVSFYNNEISEKSEIFDDQFSVERPDGSNFTLKIRSTKLEDSAMYFCASSDLAGGRGTDTQYFGPGTRLTVL.

V and J are TRBV29-1 and TRBJ1-1, with 8 bases aligning to TRBD1. With V trimmed by 7 bases and J by 1 base, 11 bases remained unmatched. There are 15 residues in the CDR3. Germline V gives CDR1 SQVTM, CDR2 ANQGSEA. The chain's CDR3 is CSGKTGGLSNTEAFF. Here the CDR3 DNA reads TGCAGCGGGAAAACAGGGGGTCTTTCGAACACTGAAGCTTTCTTT.

This clonotype has at least ten counts. The rearrangement uses TRBV10-3 and TRBJ1-2, with D unresolved. Trimming removed 1 base from V and 4 bases from J, with 10 bases in between. There are 14 residues in the CDR3. CDR1 is ENHRY, CDR2 SYGVKD, per germline. The CDR3 loop is CAISELEESYGYTF. The CDR3 DNA reads as TGTGCCATCAGTGAGTTAGAGGAGAGCTATGGCTACACCTTC.

A few counts support this clonotype. The rearrangement joins TRBV6-5 to TRBJ2-1; D is undetermined. The CDR3 loop spans 12 amino acids. The V end was cut by 6 bases, the J end by 8 bases, with 11 bases between. Germline CDR1 and CDR2: MNHEY and SVGAGI. The CDR3 bases are TGTGCCAGCAGCAGCACGTCGCATGAGCAGTTCTTC. Amino acid sequence: CASSSTSHEQFF.

The J gene is TRBJ1-2, the V gene TRBV3-1; 7 bases align to TRBD1. Germline V CDR1 and CDR2: LGHDT, YNNKEL (reference sequence). Germline trimming cut 3 bases from V and 7 bases from J; bases unmatched to any gene: 11. The CDR3 spans 15 residues. This CDR3 reads CASSHYDREVFGYTF. The CDR3 DNA is TGTGCCAGCAGCCATTACGACAGGGAAGTTTTTGGCTACACCTTC. The entire variable domain, with the rest obtained from reference TRBV3-1 and TRBJ1-2, is as follows: DTAVSQTPKYLVTQMGNDKSIKCEQNLGHDTMYWYKQDSKKFLKIMFSYNNKELIINETVPNRFSPKSPDKAHLNLHINSLELGDSAVYFCASSHYDREVFGYTFGSGTRLTVV.

The genes are TRBV20-1 and TRBJ2-7, with D perhaps matching TRBD2 (5 bases). Germline V lookup: CDR1 DFQATT, CDR2 SNEGSKA (reference sequence). This CDR3 region has 13 residues. V was cut by 6 bases and J by 4 bases, with 16 bases left in between. CDR3 in amino acids: CSARFEGGYEQYF. The CDR3 nucleotides read TGCAGTGCCAGGTTTGAGGGCGGTTACGAGCAGTACTTC.

This clonotype showed up just a few times. The rearrangement joins TRBV29-1 to TRBJ2-3; a possible D gene is TRBD2 (6 bases). V was shortened by 2 bases and J by 2 bases, with 14 bases between the two germline ends. The CDR3 has 15 amino acids. CDR1 SQVTM and CDR2 ANQGSEA come from the germline V gene. The CDR3 DNA follows: TGCAGCGTTGAAAAGAATAGCGGCACCACAGATACGCAGTATTTT. As protein: CSVEKNSGTTDTQYF.

J is TRBJ1-1 and V is TRBV15; 7 positions agree with TRBD1. Germline V lookup: CDR1 LNHNV, CDR2 YYDKDF (reference sequence). CDR3 length: 13 residues. With 1 base clipped from V and 7 bases from J, the junction kept 3 bases outside the gene matches. The CDR3 reads CATSRAQGVEAFF. The CDR3 bases are TGTGCCACCAGCAGAGCCCAGGGGGTTGAAGCTTTCTTT.

This clonotype was observed once. The V and J genes are TRBV15 and TRBJ2-5, with D hard to call. V was trimmed by 4 bases and J by 5 bases, leaving 8 bases between them. CDR3 length: 12 residues. The germline V gene encodes CDR1 LNHNV and CDR2 YYDKDF (reference sequence). The CDR3 sequence: CATSIQRETQYF. Written as DNA, the CDR3 is TGTGCCACCAGCATACAGAGGGAGACCCAGTACTTC.

V is TRBV7-9 and J is TRBJ2-7, with 9 bases fitting TRBD1. The CDR3 extends over 15 amino acids. Germline loops: CDR1 SEHNR, CDR2 FQNEAQ (reference sequence). V lost 1 base, J lost 6 bases, and 7 bases stayed unmatched. The chain's CDR3 is CASSLVVTGGGEQYF. CDR3 DNA sequence: TGTGCCAGCAGCTTAGTAGTAACAGGGGGCGGCGAGCAGTACTTC.

The chain employs TRBV4-3 and TRBJ2-2, with 11 positions matching TRBD2. Germline lookup yields CDR1 LGHNA and CDR2 YSLEER. V was clipped by 0 bases and J by 0 bases; unmatched bases: 6. The length of the CDR3 is 19 residues. CDR3 bases: TGCGCCAGCAGCCAAGACCCCGGGACTAGCGGACCGAACACCGGGGAGCTGTTTTTT. Translated: CASSQDPGTSGPNTGELFF.